The source of this T cell receptor beta chain is a study of blood T cell repertoires in COVID-19. About the study: COVID-19 samples, acute and convalescent, were from the United States, Italy and Spain. Nucleic acid was either cDNA or gDNA, and it came from T cells, B-cell-depleted T cells, or PBMCs.

Profiling relied on immunoSEQ multiplex PCR, and the TCRdb table lists in-frame clones only, not all of them. The table shows around 56,000 clones, with around 77% occurring only once. The germline V gene has CDR1 SGDLS and CDR2 YYNGEE. The CDR3 contains 17 residues. V lost 0 bases and J lost 4; bases outside the gene matches: 11. This sequence was found in a man aged 60-69 years with acute or convalescent COVID-19. This chain joins TRBV9 and TRBJ1-2, with 8 bases fitting TRBD1. Sequenced: peripheral blood. CDR3 in DNA: TGTGCCAGCAGCGTAGCCTCCGTTGTCCAGGGGGCCTATGGCTACACCTTC. This sequence encodes CASSVASVVQGAYGYTF.